Presented here are 18 T cell receptor beta chains from one specimen sequenced in a study of T cell responses to AZD1222 COVID-19 vaccine. Produced via immunoSEQ multiplex PCR; TCRdb's table is partial and in-frame only. Counted here are about 67,000 clones, under 90% occurring once; the ten biggest clones make up around 21%. The sample here was peripheral blood, taken on day 0 of AZD1222 vaccination. These receptors originate from an adult in good health.

The chain employs TRBV19 and TRBJ1-5, with TRBD1 matching 7 bases. Trimming at V came to 2 bases and at J to 4 bases, leaving 8 bases not matched to a gene. The CDR3 is 16 amino acids. Germline V gene sequence: CDR1 LNHDA, CDR2 SQIVND (reference sequence). The CDR3: CASSIRRQGSNQPQHF. The CDR3 bases are TGTGCCAGTAGTATACGCCGACAGGGAAGTAATCAGCCCCAGCATTTT.

The chain carries TRBV7-2 and TRBJ2-7; D is unresolved. The germline V gene has CDR1 SGHTA and CDR2 FQGNSA. Trimming removed 2 bases at V and 0 bases at J, with 5 bases between. CDR3 length equals 13 residues. The CDR3 sequence: CASSLMASYEQYF. The CDR3 DNA follows: TGTGCCAGCAGCTTAATGGCCTCCTACGAGCAGTACTTC.

V gene TRBV19 combines with J gene TRBJ1-2; 10 bases are a match to TRBD1. This CDR3 region has 15 residues. Trimming took 4 bases from V and 3 from J; bases not matched to a gene: 5. Germline CDR1 reads LNHDA; CDR2 reads SQIVND (reference sequence). CDR3: CASSTPGTGDYGYTF. DNA of the CDR3: TGTGCCAGTAGTACCCCAGGGACAGGGGACTATGGCTACACCTTC.

This sequence joins TRBV27 and TRBJ2-7; no clear D. Germline V CDR1 and CDR2: MNHEY, SMNVEV (reference sequence). This CDR3 spans 15 amino acids. V gave up 5 bases and J gave up 5 bases, with 19 bases separating them. The CDR3 here is CASSVGPELYHEQYF. The CDR3 DNA is TGTGCCAGCAGTGTTGGACCCGAACTATACCACGAGCAGTACTTC.

The chain employs TRBV28 and TRBJ2-7; possibly TRBD1 for D (6 bases). The CDR3 spans 14 residues. Trimming removed 5 bases from V and 2 bases from J, with 13 bases in between. Germline loops: CDR1 MDHEN, CDR2 SYDVKM. Here the CDR3 DNA reads TGTGCCAGCAGTCAAACTGGACAGCCCTACGAGCAGTACTTC. Translated: CASSQTGQPYEQYF. The full variable domain, with the rest looked up from reference TRBV28 and TRBJ2-7, is DVKVTQSSRYLVKRTGEKVFLECVQDMDHENMFWYRQDPGLGLRLIYFSYDVKMKEKGDIPEGYSVSREKKERFSLILESASTNQTSMYLCASSQTGQPYEQYFGPGTRLTVT.

The chain carries TRBV19 and TRBJ1-1, with a weak D call TRBD1 (5 bases). V was trimmed by 3 bases and J by 4 bases, leaving 15 bases between them. This CDR3 has 15 amino acids. Germline-derived CDR1 and CDR2 are LNHDA and SQIVND (reference sequence). This CDR3 is CASSMGRNRGTEAFF. CDR3 DNA: TGTGCCAGTAGTATGGGCCGGAATAGGGGCACTGAAGCTTTCTTT.

The V and J genes are TRBV27 and TRBJ2-7; 11 bases are shared with TRBD2. Trimming removed 5 bases from V and 2 bases from J; junction bases left unmatched: 8. Per germline, CDR1 MNHEY and CDR2 SMNVEV (reference sequence). CDR3 size: 16 residues. The CDR3 region has the DNA TGTGCCAGCAGTAACTACGGGACTAGCGGCACCTACGAGCAGTACTTC. This translates into CASSNYGTSGTYEQYF.

This rearrangement joins TRBV21-1 to TRBJ1-1. TRBV21-1 is marked as a pseudogene. There are 14 residues in the CDR3. The CDR3 here is CASSKVGRNTEAFF. Written as DNA, the CDR3 is TGTGCCAGCAGCAAAGTTGGGAGGAACACTGAAGCTTTCTTT.

A single count supports this clone. CDR3 residues: CASSVDTGAMNTEAFF. Written as DNA, the CDR3 is TGTGCCAGCAGCGTGGATACAGGGGCAATGAACACTGAAGCTTTCTTT. The chain employs TRBV9 and TRBJ1-1, with 7 bases lining up with TRBD1. This CDR3 has 16 residues. Germline CDR1 and CDR2: SGDLS and YYNGEE. J lost 0 bases, V lost 2 bases, and 7 bases had no gene match. Full variable domain (remainder filled in from reference TRBV9 and TRBJ1-1): DSGVTQTPKHLITATGQRVTLRCSPRSGDLSVYWYQQSLDQGLQFLIQYYNGEERAKGNILERFSAQQFPDLHSELNLSSLELGDSALYFCASSVDTGAMNTEAFFGQGTRLTVV.

The V call is TRBV9, the J call TRBJ1-2; a weak D match, TRBD1 (5 bases). Trimming stripped 6 bases from V and 4 bases from J, with 16 bases between. This CDR3 is 14 amino acids long. Germline values: CDR1 SGDLS, CDR2 YYNGEE. DNA of the CDR3: TGTGCCAGCACCAATAGTGGGGGGAGCTATGGCTACACCTTC. As protein: CASTNSGGSYGYTF.

The chain links TRBV7-6 to TRBJ2-5; a possible D gene is TRBD2 (6 bases). CDR3 length equals 15 residues. V was shortened by 1 base and J by 2 bases, with 11 bases between the two germline ends. The V gene's germline CDR1 is SGHVS and CDR2 FNYEAQ. The chain's CDR3 is CASSLGGGPQETQYF. The CDR3 nucleotides read TGTGCCAGCAGCTTAGGGGGAGGCCCGCAAGAGACCCAGTACTTC.

J is TRBJ1-2 and V is TRBV19; the match to TRBD1 covers 10 bases. Per the germline V gene, CDR1 is LNHDA and CDR2 is SQIVND (reference sequence). The ends lost 4 bases at V and 13 bases at J; junction bases unmatched: 9. The CDR3 is 13 residues long. CDR3 loop: CASSTSGTGEATF. DNA for the CDR3: TGTGCCAGTAGTACCTCCGGGACAGGGGAGGCCACCTTC. Variable domain in full (rest from reference TRBV19 and TRBJ1-2): DGGITQSPKYLFRKEGQNVTLSCEQNLNHDAMYWYRQDPGQGLRLIYYSQIVNDFQKGDIAEGYSVSREKKESFPLTVTSAQKNPTAFYLCASSTSGTGEATFGSGTRLTVV.

The CDR3 DNA follows: TGTGCCAGCAGCTTCGGAGAATACAATGAGCAGTTCTTC. Protein product: CASSFGEYNEQFF. V usage is TRBV11-3 and J usage is TRBJ2-1; D is uncertain. V lost 3 bases to trimming and J lost 4 bases, with 7 bases between them. In germline, CDR1 is SGHNT, CDR2 YENEEA. This CDR3 contains 13 residues.

This chain joins TRBV3-1 (or the pseudogene TRBV3-2) and TRBJ2-5, with TRBD1 as a possible D gene (6 bases). Germline CDR1 and CDR2: LGHDT and YNNKEL (reference sequence). Trimming cost V 4 bases and J 1 base, with 16 bases left between them. This CDR3 has 16 residues. The CDR3 sequence: CASSPLGQIGQETQYF. The CDR3 DNA reads as TGTGCCAGCAGCCCGCTCGGACAGATCGGCCAAGAGACCCAGTACTTC.

As concerns this clone: The junction differs from germline at one of its ends, possibly a read error. The chain combines TRBV10-3 with TRBJ2-3; D may be TRBD2 (9 bases). This CDR3 is 21 amino acids long. CDR1 is ENHRY and CDR2 is SYGVKD in the germline V gene. CDR3 in DNA: TGTGCCCTCAGGGCCCGGATGGCAGGGGGCGAGCGGGGGGACGGCACAGATACGCAGTATTTT. This gives the protein CALRARMAGGERGDGTDTQYF.

The rearrangement uses TRBV5-6 and TRBJ2-5; either TRBD1 or TRBD2 may supply D (5 bases each). With 3 bases removed from V and 4 bases from J, the gap between germline ends came to 13 bases. Per the germline V gene, CDR1 is SGHDT and CDR2 is YYEEEE. The CDR3 is 14 amino acids. CDR3 amino acids: CASSWHGGGETQYF. The CDR3 coding sequence is TGTGCCAGCAGCTGGCATGGGGGTGGAGAGACCCAGTACTTC.

This clone was observed a handful of times. The chain is built from TRBV6-6 and TRBJ1-4; possible D gene TRBD1, 5 bases. Germline CDR1 is MNHNY and CDR2 is SVGAGI (reference sequence). The CDR3 sequence is 16 residues long. Between the trimmed V and J ends, which lost 4 bases and 6 bases, there was a span of 18 bases. CDR3 bases: TGTGCCAGCAGTTCCCGGGGCGGACGAGTGGATGAAAAACTGTTTTTT. Protein sequence: CASSSRGGRVDEKLFF.

The chain has TRBV28 and TRBJ1-3; 11 nucleotides align to TRBD1. Germline V gene data show CDR1 as MDHEN and CDR2 as SYDVKM. The CDR3 runs to 15 residues. Trimming cost V 3 bases and J 4 bases; bases outside gene matches: 2. The DNA of the CDR3 is TGTGCCAGCAGTTTGGGACAGGGGGTAGGAAACACCATATATTTT. Translating it yields CASSLGQGVGNTIYF.